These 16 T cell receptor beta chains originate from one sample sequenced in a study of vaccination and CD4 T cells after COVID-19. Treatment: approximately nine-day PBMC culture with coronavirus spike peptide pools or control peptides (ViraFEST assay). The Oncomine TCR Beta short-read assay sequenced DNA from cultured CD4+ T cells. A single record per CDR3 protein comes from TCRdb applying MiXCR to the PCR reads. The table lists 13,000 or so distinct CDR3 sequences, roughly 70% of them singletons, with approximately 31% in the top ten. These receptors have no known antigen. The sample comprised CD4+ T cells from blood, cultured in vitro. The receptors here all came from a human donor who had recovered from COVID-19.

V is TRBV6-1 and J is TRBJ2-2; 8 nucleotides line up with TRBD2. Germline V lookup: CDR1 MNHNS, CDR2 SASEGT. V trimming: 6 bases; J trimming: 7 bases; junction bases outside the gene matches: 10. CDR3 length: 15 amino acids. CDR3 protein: CASSQSGSGGGELFF. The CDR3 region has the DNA TGTGCCAGCAGCCAAAGCGGGAGCGGGGGCGGGGAGCTGTTTTTT.

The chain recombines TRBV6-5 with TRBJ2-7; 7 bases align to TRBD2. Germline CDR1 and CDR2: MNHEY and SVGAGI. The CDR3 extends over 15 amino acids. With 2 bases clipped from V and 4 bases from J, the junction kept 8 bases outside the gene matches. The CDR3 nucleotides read TGTGCCAGCAGTTACGGTGGACTAGGAGGTTACGAGCAGTACTTC. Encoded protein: CASSYGGLGGYEQYF.

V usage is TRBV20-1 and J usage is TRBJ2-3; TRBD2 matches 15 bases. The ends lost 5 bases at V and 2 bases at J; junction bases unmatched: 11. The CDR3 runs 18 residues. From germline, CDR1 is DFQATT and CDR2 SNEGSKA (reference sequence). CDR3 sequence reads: CSAPINGLAGGSTDTQYF. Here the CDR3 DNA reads TGCAGTGCTCCGATCAACGGACTAGCGGGAGGGTCCACAGATACGCAGTATTTT.

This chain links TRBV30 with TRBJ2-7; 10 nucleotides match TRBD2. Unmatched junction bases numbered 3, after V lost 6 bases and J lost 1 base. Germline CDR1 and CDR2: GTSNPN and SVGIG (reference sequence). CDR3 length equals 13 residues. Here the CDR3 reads CACQLAGSYEQYF. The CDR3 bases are TGTGCCTGCCAACTAGCGGGGTCCTACGAGCAGTACTTC.

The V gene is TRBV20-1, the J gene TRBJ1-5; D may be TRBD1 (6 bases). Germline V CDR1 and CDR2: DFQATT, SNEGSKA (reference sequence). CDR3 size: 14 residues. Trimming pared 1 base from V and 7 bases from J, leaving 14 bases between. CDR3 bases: TGCAGTGCTAGAGGGAACAGGGTGGGACAGCCCCAGCATTTT. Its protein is CSARGNRVGQPQHF.

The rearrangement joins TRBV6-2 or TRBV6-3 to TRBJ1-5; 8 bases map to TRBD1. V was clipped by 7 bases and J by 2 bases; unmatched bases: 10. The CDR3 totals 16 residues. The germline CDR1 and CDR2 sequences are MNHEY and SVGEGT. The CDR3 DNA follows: TGTGCCAGCACCGACAGGGGTCAGAGTCGCAATCAGCCCCAGCATTTT. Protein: CASTDRGQSRNQPQHF.

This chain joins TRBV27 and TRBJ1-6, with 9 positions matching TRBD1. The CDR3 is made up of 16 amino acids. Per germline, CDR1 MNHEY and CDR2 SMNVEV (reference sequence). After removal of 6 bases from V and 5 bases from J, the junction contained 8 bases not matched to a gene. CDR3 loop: CASSPWGDRDNSPLHF. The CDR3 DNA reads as TGTGCCAGCAGCCCATGGGGGGACAGGGATAATTCACCCCTCCACTTT.

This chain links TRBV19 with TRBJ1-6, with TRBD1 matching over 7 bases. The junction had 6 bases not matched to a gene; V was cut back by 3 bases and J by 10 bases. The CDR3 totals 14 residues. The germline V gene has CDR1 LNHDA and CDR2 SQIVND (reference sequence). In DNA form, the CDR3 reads TGTGCCAGTAGTATGGAGGCCAGGGGGTCACCCCTCCACTTT. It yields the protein CASSMEARGSPLHF.

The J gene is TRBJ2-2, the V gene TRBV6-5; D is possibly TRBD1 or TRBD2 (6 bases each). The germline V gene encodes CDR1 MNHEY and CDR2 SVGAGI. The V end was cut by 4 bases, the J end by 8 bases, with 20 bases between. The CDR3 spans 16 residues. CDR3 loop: CASSWVSGGRLGELFF. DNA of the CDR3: TGTGCCAGCAGTTGGGTATCCGGGGGCCGTTTGGGGGAGCTGTTTTTT.

CDR3 sequence reads: CASSFLASGPSYEQYF. CDR3 DNA: TGTGCCAGCAGCTTTTTGGCTAGCGGGCCCTCCTACGAGCAGTACTTC. The rearrangement links TRBV7-2 to TRBJ2-7; 8 bases agree with TRBD2. With 3 bases clipped from V and 0 bases from J, the junction kept 7 bases outside the gene matches. CDR3 length: 16 amino acids. Germline V CDR1 and CDR2: SGHTA, FQGNSA.

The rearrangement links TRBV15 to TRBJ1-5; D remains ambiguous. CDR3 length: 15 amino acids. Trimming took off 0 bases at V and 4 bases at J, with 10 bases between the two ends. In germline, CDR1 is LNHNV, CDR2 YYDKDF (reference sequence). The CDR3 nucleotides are TGTGCCACCAGCAGAGATCTGGCAGGAAATCAGCCCCAGCATTTT. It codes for CATSRDLAGNQPQHF.

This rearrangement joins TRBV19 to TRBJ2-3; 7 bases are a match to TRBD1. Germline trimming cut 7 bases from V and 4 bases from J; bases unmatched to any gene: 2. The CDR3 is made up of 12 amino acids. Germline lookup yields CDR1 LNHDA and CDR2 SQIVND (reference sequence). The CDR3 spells CASTGGADTQYF. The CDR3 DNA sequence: TGTGCCAGTACAGGGGGAGCAGATACGCAGTATTTT.

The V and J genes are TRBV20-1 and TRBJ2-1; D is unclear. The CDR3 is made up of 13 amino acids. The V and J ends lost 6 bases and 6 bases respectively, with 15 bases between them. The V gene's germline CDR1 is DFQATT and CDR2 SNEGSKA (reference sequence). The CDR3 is CSAPSGRGNEQFF. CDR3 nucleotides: TGCAGTGCCCCGTCGGGTCGAGGCAATGAGCAGTTCTTC.

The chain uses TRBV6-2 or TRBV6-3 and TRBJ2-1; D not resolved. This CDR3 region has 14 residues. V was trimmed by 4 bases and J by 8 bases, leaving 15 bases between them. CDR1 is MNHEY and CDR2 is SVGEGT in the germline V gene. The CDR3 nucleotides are TGTGCCAGCAGTTTCGGTCTCCCACGCGATGAGCAGTTCTTC. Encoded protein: CASSFGLPRDEQFF.

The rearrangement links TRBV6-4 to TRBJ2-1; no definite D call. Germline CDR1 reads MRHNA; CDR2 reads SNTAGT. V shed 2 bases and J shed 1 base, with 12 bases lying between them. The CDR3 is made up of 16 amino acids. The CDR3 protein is CASSDAPGRSYNEQFF. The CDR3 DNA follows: TGTGCCAGCAGTGACGCCCCCGGTCGGTCCTACAATGAGCAGTTCTTC.

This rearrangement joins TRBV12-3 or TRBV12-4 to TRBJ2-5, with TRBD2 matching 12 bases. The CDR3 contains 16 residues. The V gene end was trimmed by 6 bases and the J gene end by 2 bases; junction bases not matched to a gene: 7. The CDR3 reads CASRTSGRKGQETQYF. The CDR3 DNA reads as TGTGCCAGCAGGACTAGCGGGAGAAAAGGGCAAGAGACCCAGTACTTC.